The source of this T cell receptor (beta chain) is a study of PD-1 blockade in classical Hodgkin lymphoma. Comment on this clone: Antigen specificity is unknown.

The study, taken as a whole, reports: Patients who responded completely had about the same baseline diversity as newly diagnosed patients. Relapsed/refractory patients reportedly had the lowest baseline TCR diversity, below newly diagnosed patients, who were below healthy donors.

V gave up 6 bases and J gave up 4 bases; unmatched junction bases: 5. There are 13 residues in the CDR3. Germline values: CDR1 LNHDA, CDR2 SQIVND (reference sequence). Each patient experienced a relapse that followed autologous stem cell transplantation, and brentuximab vedotin exposure varied. Negative selection with magnetic separation was used to purify CD4+ T cells from thawed PBMCs. The method was immunoSEQ multiplex PCR; TCRdb's version includes in-frame clones alone and lacks a portion of them. The sample lists 30,000 or so clones, about 85% occurring once. The sequencing used CD4+ T cells from blood, collected at baseline. This sequence joins TRBV19 and TRBJ1-1, with 7 positions matching TRBD1. The sequence came from a human donor with classical Hodgkin lymphoma. The CDR3 bases are TGTGCCAGTAGGCGGACAGGTTCCACTGAAGCTTTCTTT. As protein: CASRRTGSTEAFF.